What follows are 30 T cell receptor beta chains derived from one specimen sequenced in a study of early T cells in non-severe SARS-CoV-2 infection. One entry per CDR3 protein, called by TCRdb with MiXCR from the 5' RACE reads. The sample yields tens of thousands of distinct CDR3 sequences, around 14% seen once. The sequencing sample was made of whole blood. Receptors were obtained from an adult who was a healthcare worker with PCR-confirmed SARS-CoV-2 infection or an uninfected control (not recorded which).

The V call is TRBV20-1, the J call TRBJ2-7; D gene ambiguous. This CDR3 is built from 15 residues. Germline loops: CDR1 DFQATT, CDR2 SNEGSKA (reference sequence). V shed 3 bases and J shed 3 bases, with 18 bases lying between them. The CDR3 DNA reads TGCAGTGCTAGCGGAGCTCGAGCGACGGGCTACGAGCAGTACTTC. This codes for CSASGARATGYEQYF.

This clonotype appeared many times. The chain couples TRBV7-6 to TRBJ2-6; perhaps TRBD1 as D (6 bases). The length of the CDR3 is 17 residues. Per germline, CDR1 SGHVS and CDR2 FNYEAQ. The V end lost 2 bases, the J end lost 3 bases, and 14 bases lay between the germline ends. DNA of the CDR3: TGTGCCAGCAGCTTAAATTACAGGGCAGGTGGGGCCAACGTCCTGACTTTC. Its protein product is CASSLNYRAGGANVLTF.

This clonotype was found a few times. The chain links TRBV9 to TRBJ1-5; 7 bases are shared with TRBD1. The CDR3 spans 15 residues. CDR1 SGDLS and CDR2 YYNGEE come from the germline V gene. V trimming: 3 bases; J trimming: 3 bases; junction bases outside the gene matches: 6. The CDR3 loop is CASSAQGNINQPQHF. The CDR3 coding sequence is TGTGCCAGCAGCGCACAGGGGAATATCAATCAGCCCCAGCATTTT.

The CDR3 nucleotides are TGCGCCAGCAGCCAAGGGCCCGGGACAGAAGAGACCCAGTACTTC. This encodes CASSQGPGTEETQYF. The chain employs TRBV4-1 and TRBJ2-5, with 7 nucleotides matching TRBD1. J lost 3 bases, V lost 1 base, and 5 bases had no gene match. The germline V gene has CDR1 MGHRA and CDR2 YSYEKL. This CDR3 is built from 15 residues.

The gene calls are TRBV5-5 and TRBJ1-1, with D unresolved. This CDR3 is built from 14 residues. The V end lost 0 bases, the J end lost 1 base, and 7 bases lay between the germline ends. Germline lookup yields CDR1 SGHKS and CDR2 YYEKEE (reference sequence). CDR3 sequence (DNA): TGTGCCAGCAGCTTGGAAGGAACGAACACTGAAGCTTTCTTT. Residues: CASSLEGTNTEAFF.

Only a few counts were recorded for this clonotype. The V gene is TRBV6-1, the J gene TRBJ1-5, with D unclear. Germline CDR1 MNHNS, CDR2 SASEGT. The CDR3 contains 16 residues. Deletions cut 6 bases from V and 0 bases from J, with 15 bases between. The CDR3 sequence is CASRFGKALSNQPQHF. CDR3 nucleotide sequence: TGTGCCAGCAGGTTCGGTAAGGCGCTTAGCAATCAGCCCCAGCATTTT.

This clonotype appeared a few times. J is TRBJ2-7 and V is TRBV7-9; 7 bases are shared with TRBD1. V gave up 5 bases and J gave up 5 bases; unmatched junction bases: 9. CDR3 size: 14 residues. Germline V gene sequence: CDR1 SEHNR, CDR2 FQNEAQ (reference sequence). The DNA for the CDR3 is TGTGCCAGCAGCCCCCCCGGGACAGCGAACGAGCAGTACTTC. It is translated as CASSPPGTANEQYF. The variable domain in full, completed from reference TRBV7-9 and TRBJ2-7, reads DTGVSQNPRHKITKRGQNVTFRCDPISEHNRLYWYRQTLGQGPEFLTYFQNEAQLEKSRLLSDRFSAERPKGSFSTLEIQRTEQGDSAMYLCASSPPGTANEQYFGPGTRLTVT.

The chain combines TRBV5-1 with TRBJ2-2; 10 nucleotides line up with TRBD1. Germline V CDR1 and CDR2: SGHRS, YFSETQ. After removal of 7 bases from V and 10 bases from J, the junction contained 10 bases not matched to a gene. The CDR3 runs 14 residues. DNA of the CDR3: TGCGCCAGCTCCCCCGGGACAGGGGAAGCGGAGCTGTTTTTT. Protein sequence: CASSPGTGEAELFF.

This clonotype was counted many times. This chain uses TRBV7-6 with TRBJ2-2, with D maybe TRBD1 (5 bases). V shed 3 bases and J shed 4 bases, with 21 bases lying between them. The CDR3 runs to 18 residues. Germline V CDR1 and CDR2: SGHVS, FNYEAQ. CDR3 coding DNA: TGTGCCAGCAGCTTTCGAACAGGCCCCACTCTCAGCACCGGGGAGCTGTTTTTT. Its protein product is CASSFRTGPTLSTGELFF.

The chain uses TRBV7-2 and TRBJ2-5, with D tentatively TRBD2 (5 bases). CDR1 SGHTA and CDR2 FQGNSA come from the germline V gene. V lost 4 bases, J lost 2 bases, and 14 bases lay in between. The CDR3 is made up of 15 amino acids. In DNA, the CDR3 is TGTGCCAGCAGCTCCCAGGCGGGTGAGCAAGAGACCCAGTACTTC. It is translated as CASSSQAGEQETQYF. Complete variable domain (other parts from reference TRBV7-2 and TRBJ2-5): GAGVSQSPSNKVTEKGKDVELRCDPISGHTALYWYRQSLGQGLEFLIYFQGNSAPDKSGLPSDRFSAERTGGSVSTLTIQRTQQEDSAVYLCASSSQAGEQETQYFGPGTRLLVL.

This clonotype was detected only a few times. CDR3: CASSAESPATSPLHF. Here the CDR3 DNA reads TGTGCCAGCAGCGCCGAATCCCCTGCGACTTCACCCCTCCACTTT. This chain uses TRBV7-9 with TRBJ1-6; D gene uncertain. The CDR3 length is 15 residues. V was shortened by 5 bases and J by 9 bases, with 17 bases between the two germline ends. In germline, CDR1 is SEHNR, CDR2 FQNEAQ (reference sequence).

This clonotype showed up just a few times. This chain connects TRBV15 to TRBJ1-3; perhaps TRBD1 as D (5 bases). CDR1 LNHNV and CDR2 YYDKDF come from the germline V gene (reference sequence). CDR3 size: 15 residues. Deletions cut 3 bases from V and 2 bases from J, with 11 bases between. CDR3 bases: TGTGCCACCAGCAGTGTCCGGGGACCTGGAAACACCATATATTTT. Protein product: CATSSVRGPGNTIYF.

V is TRBV2 and J is TRBJ2-1; D is uncertain. CDR1 and CDR2 (germline): SNHLY, FYNNEI. Between the trimmed V and J ends, which lost 2 bases and 4 bases, there was a span of 12 bases. This CDR3 has 15 residues. CDR3 bases: TGTGCCAGCAGTGAAAGGGCCCTAGTTTACAATGAGCAGTTCTTC. Translating it yields CASSERALVYNEQFF.

This clonotype showed up many times. This chain links TRBV7-6 with TRBJ1-3; 9 nucleotides agree with TRBD1. Looked up from germline, CDR1 is SGHVS and CDR2 is FNYEAQ. J lost 5 bases, V lost 4 bases, and 12 bases had no gene match. The CDR3 length is 17 residues. CDR3 sequence reads: CASSSGRDRVVRNTIYF. DNA of the CDR3: TGTGCCAGCAGCTCCGGCCGGGACAGGGTAGTCAGAAACACCATATATTTT. The entire variable domain, with the rest obtained from reference TRBV7-6 and TRBJ1-3, is as follows: GAGVSQSPRYKVTKRGQDVALRCDPISGHVSLYWYRQALGQGPEFLTYFNYEAQQDKSGLPNDRFSAERPEGSISTLTIQRTEQRDSAMYRCASSSGRDRVVRNTIYFGEGSWLTVV.

V and J are TRBV20-1 and TRBJ2-7; 7 bases are a match to TRBD1. Per the germline V gene, CDR1 is DFQATT and CDR2 is SNEGSKA (reference sequence). The CDR3 is made up of 13 amino acids. The V segment lost 6 bases and the J segment 1 base; nucleotides outside the gene matches: 6. The CDR3 loop reads CSATRTGSYEQYF. The DNA for the CDR3 is TGCAGTGCCACACGGACAGGTTCCTACGAGCAGTACTTC.

This clonotype was found many times. This chain joins TRBV7-6 and TRBJ2-7; D not resolved. Germline-derived CDR1 and CDR2 are SGHVS and FNYEAQ. The ends were cut back, 0 bases at V and 6 bases at J, with 9 bases in the middle. The CDR3 covers 13 residues. This chain's CDR3 is CASSLASGREQYF. DNA of the CDR3: TGTGCCAGCAGCTTAGCGTCCGGGCGCGAGCAGTACTTC. Combining the CDR3 with reference TRBV7-6 and TRBJ2-7 gives the whole variable domain GAGVSQSPRYKVTKRGQDVALRCDPISGHVSLYWYRQALGQGPEFLTYFNYEAQQDKSGLPNDRFSAERPEGSISTLTIQRTEQRDSAMYRCASSLASGREQYFGPGTRLTVT.

This clonotype was recorded at least ten times. The J gene is TRBJ2-1, the V gene TRBV5-1; 13 bases map to TRBD2. V was clipped by 4 bases and J by 0 bases; unmatched bases: 10. The CDR3 runs 19 residues. Germline V gene lookup returns CDR1 SGHRS and CDR2 YFSETQ. The DNA for the CDR3 is TGCGCCAGCAGCCTTACCGGGACTAGCGGGACCTACTCCTACAATGAGCAGTTCTTC. It specifies CASSLTGTSGTYSYNEQFF. Together with reference TRBV5-1 and TRBJ2-1, the CDR3 gives the full variable domain: KAGVTQTPRYLIKTRGQQVTLSCSPISGHRSVSWYQQTPGQGLQFLFEYFSETQRNKGNFPGRFSGRQFSNSRSEMNVSTLELGDSALYLCASSLTGTSGTYSYNEQFFGPGTRLTVL.

This clonotype came up a few times. The gene calls are TRBV7-3 and TRBJ1-1; 9 nucleotides line up with TRBD1. J was trimmed by 6 bases and V by 4 bases; bases with no gene match: 6. Germline CDR1 is SGHTA and CDR2 is FQGTGA. This CDR3 comprises 14 residues. The CDR3 DNA sequence: TGTGCCAGCAGCTCGGACAGGGGAGCTTCTGAAGCTTTCTTT. This sequence encodes CASSSDRGASEAFF.

The chain combines TRBV6-2 or TRBV6-3 with TRBJ2-1; tentative D call: TRBD2 (6 bases). This CDR3 comprises 14 residues. Trimming shortened V by 2 bases and J by 5 bases, and 10 bases separated the two germline ends. The germline V gene encodes CDR1 MNHEY and CDR2 SVGEGT. The CDR3 sequence: CASSYLREDNEQFF. The CDR3, as DNA: TGTGCCAGCAGTTACCTCAGGGAGGACAATGAGCAGTTCTTC.

This clonotype has a handful of counts. The chain employs TRBV20-1 and TRBJ2-3, with 8 bases lining up with TRBD1. The ends lost 6 bases at V and 3 bases at J; junction bases unmatched: 14. CDR3 length equals 16 residues. From germline, CDR1 is DFQATT and CDR2 SNEGSKA (reference sequence). CDR3 region: CSALRTGNVVTDTQYF. CDR3 coding DNA: TGCAGTGCCCTGAGGACAGGGAACGTGGTAACAGATACGCAGTATTTT.

This clonotype was detected ten times or more. The CDR3 is CSAREMGGSHSPLHF. The CDR3 region has the DNA TGCAGTGCTAGAGAGATGGGGGGGAGTCATTCACCCCTCCACTTT. The genes are TRBV20-1 and TRBJ1-6, with D possibly being TRBD1 (5 bases). The CDR3 consists of 15 residues. V shed 0 bases and J shed 8 bases, with 14 bases lying between them. Germline V CDR1 and CDR2: DFQATT, SNEGSKA (reference sequence).

This clonotype was counted between two and nine times. This sequence joins TRBV6-6 and TRBJ2-7; D may be TRBD1 or TRBD2 (6 bases each). CDR1 MNHNY and CDR2 SVGAGI come from the germline V gene (reference sequence). This CDR3 comprises 14 residues. V shed 5 bases and J shed 4 bases, with 15 bases lying between them. CDR3 sequence (DNA): TGTGCCAGCAGTGATCGGAGGAGGGGGTACGAGCAGTACTTC. Its translation is CASSDRRRGYEQYF.

The chain carries TRBV29-1 and TRBJ1-2; tentatively, D is TRBD1 (5 bases). The CDR3 length is 15 residues. Trimming took 6 bases from V and 2 from J, leaving 19 bases between them. From germline, CDR1 is SQVTM and CDR2 ANQGSEA. The DNA of the CDR3 is TGCAGCGTCTGGGAGGCGAAGGGGAGAAACTATGGCTACACCTTC. This gives the protein CSVWEAKGRNYGYTF. Full variable domain (missing parts from reference TRBV29-1 and TRBJ1-2): SAVISQKPSRDICQRGTSLTIQCQVDSQVTMMFWYRQQPGQSLTLIATANQGSEATYESGFVIDKFPISRPNLTFSTLTVSNMSPEDSSIYLCSVWEAKGRNYGYTFGSGTRLTVV.

The chain uses TRBV2 and TRBJ1-1, with TRBD1 identical over 7 bases. Germline CDR1 and CDR2: SNHLY and FYNNEI. V gave up 5 bases and J gave up 4 bases; unmatched junction bases: 10. The CDR3 has 15 amino acids. CDR3 loop: CASSKSGQAATEAFF. As DNA, the CDR3 is TGTGCCAGCAGTAAATCCGGACAGGCGGCCACTGAAGCTTTCTTT.

This clonotype was detected a few times. The chain carries TRBV6-1 and TRBJ1-1; 11 bases map to TRBD1. V gave up 6 bases and J gave up 2 bases; unmatched junction bases: 17. Germline CDR1 MNHNS, CDR2 SASEGT. The CDR3 sequence is 19 residues long. The CDR3 sequence is CASRPGTGGLSGFNTEAFF. The CDR3 bases are TGTGCCAGCAGGCCCGGGACAGGGGGTCTCTCGGGGTTTAACACTGAAGCTTTCTTT.

The chain has TRBV21-1 and TRBJ2-5; TRBD2 was called by the table and not checked on the DNA. TRBV21-1 is a recognized pseudogene. The CDR3 is 14 residues long. CDR3 region: CASSNSGWQETQYF. The CDR3 DNA is TGTGCCAGCAGCAACAGCGGATGGCAAGAGACCCAGTACTTC.

The chain combines TRBV9 with TRBJ1-2; D is ambiguous. The V gene's germline CDR1 is SGDLS and CDR2 YYNGEE. The CDR3 has 15 amino acids. The V end was cut by 2 bases, the J end by 8 bases, with 19 bases between. This CDR3 reads CASSVSALLFDGYTF. The CDR3 DNA follows: TGTGCCAGCAGCGTCTCCGCCCTCCTTTTCGACGGCTACACCTTC.

This chain's CDR3 is CASRPWTANYGYTF. The CDR3 DNA reads as TGTGCCAGCAGGCCATGGACAGCTAACTATGGCTACACCTTC. V and J are TRBV27 and TRBJ1-2; maybe TRBD1 (6 bases). V was shortened by 6 bases and J by 0 bases, with 11 bases between the two germline ends. The length of the CDR3 is 14 residues. CDR1 is MNHEY and CDR2 is SMNVEV in the germline V gene (reference sequence).

The rearrangement joins TRBV7-2 to TRBJ2-1; D unclear. The CDR3 sequence is 13 residues long. CDR1 and CDR2 from the germline V gene are SGHTA and FQGNSA. The V and J ends lost 2 bases and 5 bases respectively, with 7 bases between them. CDR3 in DNA: TGTGCCAGCAGCTTAATGACTGACAATGAGCAGTTCTTC. The encoded protein is CASSLMTDNEQFF. Looking up the rest from reference TRBV7-2 and TRBJ2-1 gives the full variable domain: GAGVSQSPSNKVTEKGKDVELRCDPISGHTALYWYRQSLGQGLEFLIYFQGNSAPDKSGLPSDRFSAERTGGSVSTLTIQRTQQEDSAVYLCASSLMTDNEQFFGPGTRLTVL.

This rearrangement joins TRBV5-1 to TRBJ2-2; D gene unclear. V was pared by 3 bases and J by 1 base, with 4 bases between. The CDR3 extends over 13 amino acids. Per the germline V gene, CDR1 is SGHRS and CDR2 is YFSETQ. This chain's CDR3 is CASSWENTGELFF. The CDR3 DNA reads as TGCGCCAGCAGCTGGGAGAACACCGGGGAGCTGTTTTTT.